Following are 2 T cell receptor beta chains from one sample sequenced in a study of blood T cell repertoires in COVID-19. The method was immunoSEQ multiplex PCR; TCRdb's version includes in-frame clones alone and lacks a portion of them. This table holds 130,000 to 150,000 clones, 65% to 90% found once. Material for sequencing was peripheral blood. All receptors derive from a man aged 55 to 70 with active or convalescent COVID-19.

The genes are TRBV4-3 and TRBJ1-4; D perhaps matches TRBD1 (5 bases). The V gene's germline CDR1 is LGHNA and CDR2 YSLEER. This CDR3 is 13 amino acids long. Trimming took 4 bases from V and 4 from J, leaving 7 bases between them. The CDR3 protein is CASSRQRNEKLFF. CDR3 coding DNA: TGCGCCAGCAGCCGACAGCGTAATGAAAAACTGTTTTTT.

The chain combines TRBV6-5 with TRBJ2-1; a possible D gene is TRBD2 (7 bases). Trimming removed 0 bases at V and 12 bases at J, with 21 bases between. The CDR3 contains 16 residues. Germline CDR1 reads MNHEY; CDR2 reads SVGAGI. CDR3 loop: CASSYSIGGGGVGQFF. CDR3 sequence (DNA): TGTGCCAGCAGTTACTCGATCGGAGGGGGGGGAGTCGGGCAGTTCTTC.